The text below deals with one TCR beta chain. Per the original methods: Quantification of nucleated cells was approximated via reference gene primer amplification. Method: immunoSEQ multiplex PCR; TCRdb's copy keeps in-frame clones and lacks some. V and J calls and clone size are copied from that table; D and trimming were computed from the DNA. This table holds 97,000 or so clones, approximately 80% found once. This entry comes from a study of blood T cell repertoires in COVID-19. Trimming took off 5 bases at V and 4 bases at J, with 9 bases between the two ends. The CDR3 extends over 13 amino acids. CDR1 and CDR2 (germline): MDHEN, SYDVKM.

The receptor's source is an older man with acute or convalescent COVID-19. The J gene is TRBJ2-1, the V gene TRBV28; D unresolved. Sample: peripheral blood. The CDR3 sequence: CASSPRLYNEQFF. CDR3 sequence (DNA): TGTGCCAGCAGTCCCCGACTTTACAATGAGCAGTTCTTC.